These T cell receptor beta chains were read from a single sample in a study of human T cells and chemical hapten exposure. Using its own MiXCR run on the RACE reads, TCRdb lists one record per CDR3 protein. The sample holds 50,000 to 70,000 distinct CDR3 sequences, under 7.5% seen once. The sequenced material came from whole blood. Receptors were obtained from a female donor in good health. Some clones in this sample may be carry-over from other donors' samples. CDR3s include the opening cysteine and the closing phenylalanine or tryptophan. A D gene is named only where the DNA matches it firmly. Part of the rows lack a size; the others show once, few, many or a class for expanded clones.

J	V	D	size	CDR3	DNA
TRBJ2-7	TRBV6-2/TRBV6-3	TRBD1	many	CASSYTPGTAAYEQYF	TGTGCCAGCAGTTATACCCCCGGGACAGCTGCCTACGAGCAGTACTTC
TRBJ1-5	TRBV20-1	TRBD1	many	CSAREGQGYQPQHF	TGCAGTGCTAGGGAAGGACAGGGGTATCAGCCCCAGCATTTT
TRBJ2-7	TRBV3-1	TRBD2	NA	CASSHGTSGRQPYEQYF	TGTGCCAGCAGCCATGGGACTAGCGGGCGACAACCCTACGAGCAGTACTTC
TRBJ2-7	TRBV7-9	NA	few	CASSLAADSYEQYF	TGTGCCAGCAGCTTAGCGGCAGACTCCTACGAGCAGTACTTC
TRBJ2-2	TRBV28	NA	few	CASSRMGDTGELFF	TGTGCCAGCAGTCGGATGGGCGACACCGGGGAGCTGTTTTTT
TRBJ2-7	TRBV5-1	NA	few	CASSYREYYEQYF	TGCGCCAGCAGCTACCGGGAGTACTACGAGCAGTACTTC
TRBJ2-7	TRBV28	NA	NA	CASKESSYEQYF	TGTGCCAGCAAGGAGAGCTCCTACGAGCAGTACTTC
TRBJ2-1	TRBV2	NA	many	CASKTSWGDEQFF	TGTGCCAGCAAAACTAGCTGGGGGGATGAGCAGTTCTTC
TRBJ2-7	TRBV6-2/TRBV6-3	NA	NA	CASSPREYSYEQYF	TGTGCCAGCAGTCCGAGGGAATACTCCTACGAGCAGTACTTC
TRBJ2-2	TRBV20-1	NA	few	CSARAALAAGELFF	TGCAGTGCTAGAGCCGCGCTAGCCGCCGGGGAGCTGTTTTTT
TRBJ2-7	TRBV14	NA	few	CASSQDWGEQYF	TGTGCCAGCAGCCAAGATTGGGGCGAGCAGTACTTC
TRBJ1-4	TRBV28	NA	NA	CASTLMTGGKLFF	TGTGCCAGCACCCTAATGACCGGGGGTAAACTGTTTTTT
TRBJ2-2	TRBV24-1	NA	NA	CATRGEATGELFF	TGTGCCACCCGAGGGGAAGCCACCGGGGAGCTGTTTTTT
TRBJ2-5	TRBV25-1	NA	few	CASSERQGGQYF	TGTGCCAGCAGTGAAAGACAGGGAGGCCAGTACTTC
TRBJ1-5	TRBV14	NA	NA	CASSQVGVNQPQHF	TGTGCCAGCAGCCAAGTGGGTGTCAATCAGCCCCAGCATTTT